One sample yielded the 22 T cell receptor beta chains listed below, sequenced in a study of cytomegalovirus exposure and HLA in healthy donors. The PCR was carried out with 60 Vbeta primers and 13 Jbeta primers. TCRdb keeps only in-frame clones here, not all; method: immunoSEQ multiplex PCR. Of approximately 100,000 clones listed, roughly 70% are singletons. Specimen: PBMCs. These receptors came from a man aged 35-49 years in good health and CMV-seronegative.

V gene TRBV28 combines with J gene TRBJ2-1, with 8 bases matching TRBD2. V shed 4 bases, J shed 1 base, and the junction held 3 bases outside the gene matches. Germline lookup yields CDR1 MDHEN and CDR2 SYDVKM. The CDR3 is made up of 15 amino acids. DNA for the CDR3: TGTGCCAGCAGTTCCGGGGGGGGGTCCTACAATGAGCAGTTCTTC. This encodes CASSSGGGSYNEQFF.

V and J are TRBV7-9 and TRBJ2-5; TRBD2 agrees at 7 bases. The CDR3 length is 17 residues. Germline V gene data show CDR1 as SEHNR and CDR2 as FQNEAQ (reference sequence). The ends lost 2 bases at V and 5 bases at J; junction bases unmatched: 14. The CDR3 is CASSLPWKAQRGETQYF. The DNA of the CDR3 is TGTGCCAGCAGCTTACCCTGGAAGGCCCAGCGGGGTGAGACCCAGTACTTC.

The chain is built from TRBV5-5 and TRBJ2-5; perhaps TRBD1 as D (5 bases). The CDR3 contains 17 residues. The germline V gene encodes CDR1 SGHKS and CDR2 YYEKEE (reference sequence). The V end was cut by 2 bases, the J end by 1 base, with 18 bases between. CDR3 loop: CASSLLVGRVVQETQYF. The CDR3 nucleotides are TGTGCCAGCAGCTTACTCGTGGGCAGGGTCGTCCAAGAGACCCAGTACTTC.

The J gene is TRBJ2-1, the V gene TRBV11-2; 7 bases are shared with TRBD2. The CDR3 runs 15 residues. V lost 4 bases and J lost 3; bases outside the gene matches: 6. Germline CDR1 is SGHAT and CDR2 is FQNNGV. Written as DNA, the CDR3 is TGTGCCAGCAGCTATCTCGCGGGAGACTACAATGAGCAGTTCTTC. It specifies CASSYLAGDYNEQFF.

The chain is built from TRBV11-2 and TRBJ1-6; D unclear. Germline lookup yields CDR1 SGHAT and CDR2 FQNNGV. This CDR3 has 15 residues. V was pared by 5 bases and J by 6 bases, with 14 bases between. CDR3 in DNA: TGTGCCAGCAGCCTCACGGGGTCGAGTAATTCACCCCTCCACTTT. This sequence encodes CASSLTGSSNSPLHF.

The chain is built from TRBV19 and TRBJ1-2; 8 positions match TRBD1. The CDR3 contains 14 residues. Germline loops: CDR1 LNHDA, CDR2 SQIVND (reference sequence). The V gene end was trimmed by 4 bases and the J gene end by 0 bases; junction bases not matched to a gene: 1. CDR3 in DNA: TGTGCCAGTAGTAGACAGGGGACTAACTATGGCTACACCTTC. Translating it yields CASSRQGTNYGYTF.

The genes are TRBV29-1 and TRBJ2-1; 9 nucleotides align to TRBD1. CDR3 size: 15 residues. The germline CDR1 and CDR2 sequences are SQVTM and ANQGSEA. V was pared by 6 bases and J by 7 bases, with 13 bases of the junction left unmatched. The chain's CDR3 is CSVSIRPGQGNEQFF. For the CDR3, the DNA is TGCAGCGTCTCCATACGCCCGGGACAGGGTAATGAGCAGTTCTTC.

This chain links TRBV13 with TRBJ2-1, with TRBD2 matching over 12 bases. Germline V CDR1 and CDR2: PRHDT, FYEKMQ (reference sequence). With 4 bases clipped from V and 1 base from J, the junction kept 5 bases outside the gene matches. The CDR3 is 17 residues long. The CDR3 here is CASSSLAGGRSYNEQFF. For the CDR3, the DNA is TGTGCCAGCAGCTCACTAGCGGGGGGCCGATCCTACAATGAGCAGTTCTTC.

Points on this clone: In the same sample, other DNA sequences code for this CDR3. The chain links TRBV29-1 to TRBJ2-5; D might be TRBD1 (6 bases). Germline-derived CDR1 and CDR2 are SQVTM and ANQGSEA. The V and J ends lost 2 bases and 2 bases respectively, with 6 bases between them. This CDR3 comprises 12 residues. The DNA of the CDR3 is TGCAGCGTTGAAAGGGGGCAAGAGACCCAGTACTTC. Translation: CSVERGQETQYF.

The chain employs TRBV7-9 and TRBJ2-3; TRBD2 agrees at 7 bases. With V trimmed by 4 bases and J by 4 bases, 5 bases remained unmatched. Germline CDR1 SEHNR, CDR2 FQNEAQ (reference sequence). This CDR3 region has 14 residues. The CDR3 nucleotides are TGTGCCAGCAGCTGGGAGGGGCCCGCAGATACGCAGTATTTT. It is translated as CASSWEGPADTQYF.

The CDR3 protein is CASSLAQRNGYTF. The CDR3 DNA is TGTGCCAGCAGCTTAGCTCAGAGGAATGGCTACACCTTC. This sequence joins TRBV7-2 and TRBJ1-2; D gene uncertain. The germline V and J ends were trimmed by 0 bases and 6 bases, with 8 bases remaining between them. The germline V gene encodes CDR1 SGHTA and CDR2 FQGNSA. This CDR3 has 13 amino acids.

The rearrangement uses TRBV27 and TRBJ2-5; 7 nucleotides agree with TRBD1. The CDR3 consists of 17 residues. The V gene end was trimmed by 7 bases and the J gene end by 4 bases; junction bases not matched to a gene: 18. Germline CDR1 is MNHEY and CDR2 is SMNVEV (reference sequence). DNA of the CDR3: TGTGCCAGCACCTCTCCAAAAAACAGGGGTTTGGGAGAGACCCAGTACTTC. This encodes CASTSPKNRGLGETQYF.

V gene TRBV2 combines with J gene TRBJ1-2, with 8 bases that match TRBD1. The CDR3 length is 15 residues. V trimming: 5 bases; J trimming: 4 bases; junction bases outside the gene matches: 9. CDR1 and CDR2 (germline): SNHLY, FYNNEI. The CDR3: CASSYSQGVGYGYTF. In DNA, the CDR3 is TGTGCCAGCAGTTACTCACAGGGGGTTGGCTATGGCTACACCTTC.

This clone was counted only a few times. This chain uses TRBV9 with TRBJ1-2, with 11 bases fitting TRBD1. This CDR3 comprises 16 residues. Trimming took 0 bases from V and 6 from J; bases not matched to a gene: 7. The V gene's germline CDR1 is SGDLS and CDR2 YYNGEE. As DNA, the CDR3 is TGTGCCAGCAGCGTAGGGGCGGGGGGACAGGGGGATGGCTACACCTTC. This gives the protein CASSVGAGGQGDGYTF.

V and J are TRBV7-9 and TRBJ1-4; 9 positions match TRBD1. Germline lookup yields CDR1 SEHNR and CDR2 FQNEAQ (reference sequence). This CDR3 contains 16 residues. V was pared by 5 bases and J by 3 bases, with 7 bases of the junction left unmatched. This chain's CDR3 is CASSRQGEGANEKLFF. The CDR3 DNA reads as TGTGCCAGCAGCAGACAGGGGGAGGGAGCTAATGAAAAACTGTTTTTT.

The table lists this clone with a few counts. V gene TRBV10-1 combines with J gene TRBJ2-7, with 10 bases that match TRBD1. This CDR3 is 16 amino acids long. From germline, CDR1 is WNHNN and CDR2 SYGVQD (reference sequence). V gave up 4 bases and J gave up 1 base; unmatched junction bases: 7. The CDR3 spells CASSVPGQGFSYEQYF. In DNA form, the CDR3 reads TGCGCCAGCAGTGTTCCGGGACAGGGGTTTTCCTACGAGCAGTACTTC.

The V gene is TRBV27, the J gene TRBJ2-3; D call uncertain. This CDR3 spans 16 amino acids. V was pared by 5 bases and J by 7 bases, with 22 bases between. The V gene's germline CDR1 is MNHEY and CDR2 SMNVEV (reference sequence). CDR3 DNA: TGTGCCAGCAGTCCCCGTCTAGTGTTGAATTCTAATACGCAGTATTTT. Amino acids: CASSPRLVLNSNTQYF.

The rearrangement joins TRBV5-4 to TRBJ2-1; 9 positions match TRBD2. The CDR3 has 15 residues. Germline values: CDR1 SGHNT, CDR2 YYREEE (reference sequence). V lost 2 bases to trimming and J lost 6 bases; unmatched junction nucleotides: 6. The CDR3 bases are TGTGCCAGCAGCTTTTCTAGCGGGGCGGGCAATGAGCAGTTCTTC. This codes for CASSFSSGAGNEQFF.

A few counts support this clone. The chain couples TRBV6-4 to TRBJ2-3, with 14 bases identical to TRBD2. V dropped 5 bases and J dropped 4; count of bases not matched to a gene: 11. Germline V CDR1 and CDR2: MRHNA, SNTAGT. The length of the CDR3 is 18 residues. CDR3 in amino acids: CASSPLPRLAGGSDTQYF. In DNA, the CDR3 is TGTGCCAGCAGTCCCCTACCTCGACTAGCGGGGGGGTCAGATACGCAGTATTTT.

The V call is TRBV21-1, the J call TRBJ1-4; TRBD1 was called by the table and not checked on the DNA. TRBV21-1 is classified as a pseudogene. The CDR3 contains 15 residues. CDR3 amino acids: CASSKVEGGDEKLFF. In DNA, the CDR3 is TGTGCCAGCAGCAAAGTGGAAGGGGGCGATGAAAAACTGTTTTTT.

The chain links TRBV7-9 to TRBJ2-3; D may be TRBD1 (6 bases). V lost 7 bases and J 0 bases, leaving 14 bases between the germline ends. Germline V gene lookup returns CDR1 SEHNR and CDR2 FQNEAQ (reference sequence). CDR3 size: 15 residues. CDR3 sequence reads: CASTSVGQSTDTQYF. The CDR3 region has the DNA TGTGCCAGCACCTCTGTCGGACAGAGCACAGATACGCAGTATTTT.

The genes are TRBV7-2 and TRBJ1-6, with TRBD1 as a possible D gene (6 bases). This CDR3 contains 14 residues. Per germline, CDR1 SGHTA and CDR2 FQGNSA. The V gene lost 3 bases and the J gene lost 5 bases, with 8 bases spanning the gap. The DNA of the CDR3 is TGTGCCAGCAGCTTTCGGACAGATAATTCACCCCTCCACTTT. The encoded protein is CASSFRTDNSPLHF. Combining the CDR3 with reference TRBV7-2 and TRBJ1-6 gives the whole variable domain GAGVSQSPSNKVTEKGKDVELRCDPISGHTALYWYRQSLGQGLEFLIYFQGNSAPDKSGLPSDRFSAERTGGSVSTLTIQRTQQEDSAVYLCASSFRTDNSPLHFGNGTRLTVT.